This T cell receptor (beta chain) was found in a study of response to subunit inactivated influenza vaccine. The table lists this clonotype with a few counts. What it binds is not known. TCRdb redid the calling of the RT-PCR reads with MiXCR, one entry per CDR3 protein. The sample includes a few hundred thousand distinct CDR3 sequences, approximately 14% seen only once; the top ten take over 8.5%. The study's findings and limits: It was suggested by the authors that few new T cells are recruited by each seasonal influenza vaccination.

The CDR3 is 13 amino acids. V lost 0 bases, J lost 1 base, and 3 bases lay in between. CDR1 is ENHRY and CDR2 is SYGVKD in the germline V gene. This sample comprised PBMCs from blood, obtained 12 days after vaccination. This chain links TRBV10-3 with TRBJ2-5; no firm D call. The source of this sequence is a man between 50 and 59 years old who received an inactivated influenza vaccine. In DNA, the CDR3 is TGTGCCATCAGTGAGTCCCCCCAAGAGACCCAGTACTTC. This translates into CAISESPQETQYF.